This T cell receptor beta chain was identified during a study of blood T cells in healthy people across ages. General study results and limits: The donors' CMV status was not determined, possibly confounding changes in expanded clonotypes. Versus aged donors, long-lived donors had higher diversity and more naive CD4+ cells.

Healthy Caucasians from Russia aged roughly 6 to 95 served as donors. This clonotype was found a few times. Its antigen is undetermined. Germline-derived CDR1 and CDR2 are SNHLY and FYNNEI. V trimming: 4 bases; J trimming: 4 bases; junction bases outside the gene matches: 9. This CDR3 has 16 residues. The second PCR ran about 6 to 12 cycles with a sample-barcoded 5' primer and J-beta primers. The template-switch adaptor was a 5' adaptor with 12 random nucleotides. It tagged each cDNA molecule. TCRdb used MiXCR to reprocess the 5' RACE reads, holding one entry per CDR3 protein. The data hold hundreds of thousands of distinct CDR3 sequences, with 45% to 70% observed a single time.

The sequenced sample was blood. This sequence originates from a man in his forties in good health. V and J are TRBV2 and TRBJ1-5; 8 positions match TRBD1. CDR3 coding DNA: TGTGCCAGCAGTGTTAGGACAGGGTTGGGAAATCAGCCCCAGCATTTT. Its protein product is CASSVRTGLGNQPQHF. Full variable domain (rest looked up from reference TRBV2 and TRBJ1-5): EPEVTQTPSHQVTQMGQEVILRCVPISNHLYFYWYRQILGQKVEFLVSFYNNEISEKSEIFDDQFSVERPDGSNFTLKIRSTKLEDSAMYFCASSVRTGLGNQPQHFGDGTRLSIL.